One and the same sample provided the 25 T cell receptor beta chains below, sequenced in a study of blood T cell repertoires in COVID-19 (dated by TCRdb to 2020 to 2021). The library was produced with the immunoSEQ multiplex PCR assay. TCRdb stores this immuneACCESS table with in-frame sequences only. Part of the clones is absent; in the studies checked, under half of the shortfall reflects unresolved V genes, and no reason is known for the rest. The sample yields about 47,000 clones; 68% were counted once. Together, the top ten hold 8.8% of the sample. The sample was peripheral blood. All receptors come from a woman in her 70s with acute or convalescent COVID-19.

The chain carries TRBV7-3 and TRBJ2-5; tentative D call: TRBD2 (5 bases). The CDR3 has 13 amino acids. Trimming stripped 1 base from V and 4 bases from J, with 7 bases between. Germline assignment: CDR1 SGHTA and CDR2 FQGTGA. CDR3 sequence: CASSLNRGETQYF. The CDR3 DNA is TGTGCCAGCAGCTTAAATCGGGGAGAGACCCAGTACTTC.

There are a few counts of this clone. V usage is TRBV11-2 and J usage is TRBJ2-7, with D perhaps TRBD1 (6 bases). Germline CDR1 is SGHAT and CDR2 is FQNNGV. This CDR3 has 14 amino acids. V was clipped by 3 bases and J by 2 bases, with 11 bases between them. The chain's CDR3 is CASSFRDTTYEQYF. For the CDR3, the DNA is TGTGCCAGCAGCTTCCGGGACACTACCTACGAGCAGTACTTC. The variable domain in full, completed from reference TRBV11-2 and TRBJ2-7, reads EAGVAQSPRYKIIEKRQSVAFWCNPISGHATLYWYQQILGQGPKLLIQFQNNGVVDDSQLPKDRFSAERLKGVDSTLKIQPAKLEDSAVYLCASSFRDTTYEQYFGPGTRLTVT.

The chain joins TRBV14 to TRBJ2-5; 10 nucleotides line up with TRBD1. This CDR3 has 18 residues. The germline CDR1 and CDR2 sequences are SGHDN and FVKESK. V lost 0 bases, J lost 4 bases, and 11 bases stayed unmatched. The CDR3 loop is CASSQDLGQGRLRETQYF. The CDR3 bases are TGTGCCAGCAGCCAAGATCTGGGACAGGGGCGACTTAGAGAGACCCAGTACTTC.

The chain carries TRBV6-6 and TRBJ2-7, with a weak D call TRBD2 (5 bases). The germline V gene has CDR1 MNHNY and CDR2 SVGAGI (reference sequence). The CDR3 has 16 amino acids. V shed 7 bases and J shed 0 bases, with 19 bases lying between them. As DNA, the CDR3 is TGTGCCAGCACCCTGGACTCGGCAAGCAGCTCCTACGAGCAGTACTTC. Translating gives CASTLDSASSSYEQYF.

The chain employs TRBV7-3 and TRBJ2-2, with D uncertain. CDR1 is SGHTA and CDR2 is FQGTGA in the germline V gene. The CDR3 contains 16 residues. Trimming left V 2 bases short and J 0 bases short, with 10 bases between. The CDR3 here is CASSLLGGPNTGELFF. CDR3 bases: TGTGCCAGCAGCTTACTCGGTGGGCCGAACACCGGGGAGCTGTTTTTT.

In nucleotides, the CDR3 is TGTGCCAGCAGCTTGGGGGGCGGGAGCGGGGGAAACATTCAGTACTTC. Its translation: CASSLGGGSGGNIQYF. The chain recombines TRBV5-4 with TRBJ2-4; 8 bases fit TRBD2. Germline lookup yields CDR1 SGHNT and CDR2 YYREEE (reference sequence). This CDR3 region has 16 residues. V trimming: 0 bases; J trimming: 6 bases; junction bases outside the gene matches: 8.

The chain has TRBV7-2 and TRBJ2-1; 8 bases match TRBD1. J lost 10 bases, V lost 4 bases, and 9 bases had no gene match. There are 14 residues in the CDR3. Germline lookup yields CDR1 SGHTA and CDR2 FQGNSA. CDR3 in amino acids: CASSSTQGAREQFF. CDR3 nucleotides: TGTGCCAGCAGCTCGACTCAGGGGGCACGCGAGCAGTTCTTC.

The chain carries TRBV10-3 and TRBJ1-5; unclear D gene. The germline V and J ends were trimmed by 6 bases and 2 bases, with 17 bases remaining between them. The CDR3 loop spans 16 amino acids. CDR1 and CDR2 from the germline V gene are ENHRY and SYGVKD. CDR3: CAISTSDPRGNQPQHF. CDR3 DNA sequence: TGTGCCATCAGCACCTCGGACCCGAGGGGCAATCAGCCCCAGCATTTT.

The V call is TRBV19, the J call TRBJ2-5; 7 positions match TRBD2. After removal of 1 base from V and 5 bases from J, the junction contained 7 bases not matched to a gene. Germline CDR1 reads LNHDA; CDR2 reads SQIVND (reference sequence). CDR3 length: 15 residues. CDR3 amino acids: CASSIGMTSRETQYF. Here the CDR3 DNA reads TGTGCCAGTAGTATAGGGATGACTAGCCGGGAGACCCAGTACTTC.

The gene calls are TRBV30 and TRBJ2-7; 8 bases map to TRBD1. Germline V gene lookup returns CDR1 GTSNPN and CDR2 SVGIG (reference sequence). The J segment lost 3 bases and the V segment lost 0 bases, leaving 7 bases of the junction unmatched. The CDR3 has 15 residues. The CDR3 DNA is TGTGCCTGGAGTGTACCAGGACAGGGTTTCTACGAGCAGTACTTC. It is translated as CAWSVPGQGFYEQYF.

The chain uses TRBV6-6 and TRBJ1-5, with D perhaps TRBD1 (6 bases). V was cut by 5 bases and J by 0 bases, with 23 bases left in between. Germline values: CDR1 MNHNY, CDR2 SVGAGI (reference sequence). The CDR3 contains 19 residues. CDR3 nucleotide sequence: TGTGCCAGCAGTCTTCCCGGACAGCGATGGGAATATAGCAATCAGCCCCAGCATTTT. Translated: CASSLPGQRWEYSNQPQHF.

This clone turned up a few times. This rearrangement joins TRBV12-5 to TRBJ1-1; 7 positions match TRBD1. The V and J ends lost 7 bases and 0 bases, in that order; junction bases with no gene match: 8. This CDR3 is built from 15 residues. The germline V gene has CDR1 LGHNT and CDR2 FRNRAP. CDR3 protein: CASVGTAIMNTEAFF. The DNA of the CDR3 is TGTGCTAGTGTCGGGACAGCTATTATGAACACTGAAGCTTTCTTT.

CDR3 nucleotides: TGTGCCAGCAGTTACTCGAGGGACAGGGGGCGGAATATGGATGAAAAACTGTTTTTT. This gives the protein CASSYSRDRGRNMDEKLFF. This chain joins TRBV6-2 or TRBV6-3 and TRBJ1-4, with 12 bases fitting TRBD1. V trimming: 0 bases; J trimming: 6 bases; junction bases outside the gene matches: 11. CDR1 is MNHEY and CDR2 is SVGEGT in the germline V gene. The CDR3 length is 19 residues.

The DNA for the CDR3 is TGTGCCAGCAGCCACGGTGGCTCTGGAAACACCATATATTTT. Translating it yields CASSHGGSGNTIYF. J is TRBJ1-3 and V is TRBV3-1 (or the pseudogene TRBV3-2); D unresolved. Germline V gives CDR1 LGHDT, CDR2 YNNKEL (reference sequence). The V gene lost 3 bases and the J gene lost 0 bases, with 6 bases spanning the gap. This CDR3 contains 14 residues.

This clone was found a few times. V gene TRBV6-5 combines with J gene TRBJ1-1; 9 positions match TRBD1. Germline V lookup: CDR1 MNHEY, CDR2 SVGAGI. This CDR3 is 11 amino acids long. After removal of 5 bases from V and 10 bases from J, the junction contained 2 bases not matched to a gene. CDR3 sequence (DNA): TGTGCCAGCAGTCAGACAGGGGGAGCTTTCTTT. It yields the protein CASSQTGGAFF.

V is TRBV10-1 and J is TRBJ2-6; 8 bases align to TRBD2. From germline, CDR1 is WNHNN and CDR2 SYGVQD (reference sequence). With 5 bases clipped from V and 0 bases from J, the junction kept 3 bases outside the gene matches. The CDR3 extends over 16 amino acids. DNA of the CDR3: TGCGCCAGCAGTCCCGGGGGGGCCTCTGGGGCCAACGTCCTGACTTTC. Translation: CASSPGGASGANVLTF.

CDR3 DNA sequence: TGTGCCAGCAGTTCGAAAGACAGGGGGCTGGGTCAGCCCCAGCATTTT. It encodes CASSSKDRGLGQPQHF. The chain joins TRBV6-6 to TRBJ1-5, with 10 bases identical to TRBD1. V was clipped by 4 bases and J by 6 bases; unmatched bases: 9. Germline V lookup: CDR1 MNHNY, CDR2 SVGAGI (reference sequence). This CDR3 region has 16 residues.

The chain has TRBV23-1 and TRBJ2-5, with D perhaps matching TRBD2 (7 bases). TRBV23-1 is flagged as an ORF with uncertain function. This CDR3 has 19 amino acids. Trimming shortened V by 4 bases and J by 0 bases, and 24 bases separated the two germline ends. The CDR3 loop is CASSRPEWGGGRDQETQYF. CDR3 sequence (DNA): TGCGCCAGCAGTCGCCCTGAATGGGGGGGCGGTCGCGACCAAGAGACCCAGTACTTC.

By share of the sample, this clone is medium-sized. V gene TRBV11-2 combines with J gene TRBJ2-5; D perhaps matches TRBD2 (5 bases). The length of the CDR3 is 13 residues. Trimming stripped 0 bases from V and 7 bases from J, with 9 bases between. Per the germline V gene, CDR1 is SGHAT and CDR2 is FQNNGV. DNA for the CDR3: TGTGCCAGCAGCTTAGAGGTGGCGGGGACCCAGTACTTC. Its protein product is CASSLEVAGTQYF.

The gene calls are TRBV6-5 and TRBJ1-2; 7 positions agree with TRBD1. This CDR3 has 15 residues. V gave up 4 bases and J gave up 5 bases; unmatched junction bases: 10. The germline gives CDR1 MNHEY, CDR2 SVGAGI. The CDR3 bases are TGTGCCAGCAGTTCAACAGGACAGGCTCCTTATGGCTACACCTTC. Translating gives CASSSTGQAPYGYTF.

The chain employs TRBV7-6 and TRBJ1-4; 7 bases match TRBD1. Trimming took 3 bases from V and 3 from J; bases not matched to a gene: 1. This CDR3 region has 14 residues. CDR1 is SGHVS, CDR2 FNYEAQ, per germline. The chain's CDR3 is CASSLTGSNEKLFF. The CDR3, as DNA: TGTGCCAGCAGCTTGACAGGGTCTAATGAAAAACTGTTTTTT.

This clone was observed a handful of times. The chain combines TRBV20-1 with TRBJ2-6; D remains ambiguous. CDR3 length: 14 residues. Trimming left V 3 bases short and J 0 bases short, with 6 bases between. CDR1 is DFQATT and CDR2 is SNEGSKA in the germline V gene (reference sequence). This CDR3 is CSASSHSGANVLTF. For the CDR3, the DNA is TGCAGTGCTAGTTCCCACTCTGGGGCCAACGTCCTGACTTTC.

The J gene is TRBJ1-5, the V gene TRBV2, with 7 bases lining up with TRBD1. The junction had 13 bases not matched to a gene; V was cut back by 7 bases and J by 4 bases. CDR3 size: 16 residues. Germline V lookup: CDR1 SNHLY, CDR2 FYNNEI. The CDR3 region has the DNA TGTGCCAGCAATAAAGAGGAGGAGGGGGCTAATCAGCCCCAGCATTTT. It yields the protein CASNKEEEGANQPQHF. Drawing the rest from reference TRBV2 and TRBJ1-5, the complete variable domain is EPEVTQTPSHQVTQMGQEVILRCVPISNHLYFYWYRQILGQKVEFLVSFYNNEISEKSEIFDDQFSVERPDGSNFTLKIRSTKLEDSAMYFCASNKEEEGANQPQHFGDGTRLSIL.

The chain employs TRBV19 and TRBJ2-1, with TRBD2 identical over 13 bases. Germline V gene sequence: CDR1 LNHDA, CDR2 SQIVND (reference sequence). V trimming: 5 bases; J trimming: 5 bases; junction bases outside the gene matches: 6. The CDR3 extends over 16 amino acids. CDR3 in DNA: TGTGCCAGTAGTCCCTGGACTAGCGGGAGCAACAATGAGCAGTTCTTC. Translating gives CASSPWTSGSNNEQFF.

This clone was recorded once. The genes are TRBV19 and TRBJ2-7; TRBD2 is a possible D gene (6 bases). The V end was cut by 9 bases, the J end by 3 bases, with 18 bases between. This CDR3 region has 14 residues. Looked up from germline, CDR1 is LNHDA and CDR2 is SQIVND (reference sequence). This CDR3 is CASKPGLQSYEQYF. CDR3 DNA: TGTGCCAGCAAACCGGGACTCCAAAGCTACGAGCAGTACTTC.